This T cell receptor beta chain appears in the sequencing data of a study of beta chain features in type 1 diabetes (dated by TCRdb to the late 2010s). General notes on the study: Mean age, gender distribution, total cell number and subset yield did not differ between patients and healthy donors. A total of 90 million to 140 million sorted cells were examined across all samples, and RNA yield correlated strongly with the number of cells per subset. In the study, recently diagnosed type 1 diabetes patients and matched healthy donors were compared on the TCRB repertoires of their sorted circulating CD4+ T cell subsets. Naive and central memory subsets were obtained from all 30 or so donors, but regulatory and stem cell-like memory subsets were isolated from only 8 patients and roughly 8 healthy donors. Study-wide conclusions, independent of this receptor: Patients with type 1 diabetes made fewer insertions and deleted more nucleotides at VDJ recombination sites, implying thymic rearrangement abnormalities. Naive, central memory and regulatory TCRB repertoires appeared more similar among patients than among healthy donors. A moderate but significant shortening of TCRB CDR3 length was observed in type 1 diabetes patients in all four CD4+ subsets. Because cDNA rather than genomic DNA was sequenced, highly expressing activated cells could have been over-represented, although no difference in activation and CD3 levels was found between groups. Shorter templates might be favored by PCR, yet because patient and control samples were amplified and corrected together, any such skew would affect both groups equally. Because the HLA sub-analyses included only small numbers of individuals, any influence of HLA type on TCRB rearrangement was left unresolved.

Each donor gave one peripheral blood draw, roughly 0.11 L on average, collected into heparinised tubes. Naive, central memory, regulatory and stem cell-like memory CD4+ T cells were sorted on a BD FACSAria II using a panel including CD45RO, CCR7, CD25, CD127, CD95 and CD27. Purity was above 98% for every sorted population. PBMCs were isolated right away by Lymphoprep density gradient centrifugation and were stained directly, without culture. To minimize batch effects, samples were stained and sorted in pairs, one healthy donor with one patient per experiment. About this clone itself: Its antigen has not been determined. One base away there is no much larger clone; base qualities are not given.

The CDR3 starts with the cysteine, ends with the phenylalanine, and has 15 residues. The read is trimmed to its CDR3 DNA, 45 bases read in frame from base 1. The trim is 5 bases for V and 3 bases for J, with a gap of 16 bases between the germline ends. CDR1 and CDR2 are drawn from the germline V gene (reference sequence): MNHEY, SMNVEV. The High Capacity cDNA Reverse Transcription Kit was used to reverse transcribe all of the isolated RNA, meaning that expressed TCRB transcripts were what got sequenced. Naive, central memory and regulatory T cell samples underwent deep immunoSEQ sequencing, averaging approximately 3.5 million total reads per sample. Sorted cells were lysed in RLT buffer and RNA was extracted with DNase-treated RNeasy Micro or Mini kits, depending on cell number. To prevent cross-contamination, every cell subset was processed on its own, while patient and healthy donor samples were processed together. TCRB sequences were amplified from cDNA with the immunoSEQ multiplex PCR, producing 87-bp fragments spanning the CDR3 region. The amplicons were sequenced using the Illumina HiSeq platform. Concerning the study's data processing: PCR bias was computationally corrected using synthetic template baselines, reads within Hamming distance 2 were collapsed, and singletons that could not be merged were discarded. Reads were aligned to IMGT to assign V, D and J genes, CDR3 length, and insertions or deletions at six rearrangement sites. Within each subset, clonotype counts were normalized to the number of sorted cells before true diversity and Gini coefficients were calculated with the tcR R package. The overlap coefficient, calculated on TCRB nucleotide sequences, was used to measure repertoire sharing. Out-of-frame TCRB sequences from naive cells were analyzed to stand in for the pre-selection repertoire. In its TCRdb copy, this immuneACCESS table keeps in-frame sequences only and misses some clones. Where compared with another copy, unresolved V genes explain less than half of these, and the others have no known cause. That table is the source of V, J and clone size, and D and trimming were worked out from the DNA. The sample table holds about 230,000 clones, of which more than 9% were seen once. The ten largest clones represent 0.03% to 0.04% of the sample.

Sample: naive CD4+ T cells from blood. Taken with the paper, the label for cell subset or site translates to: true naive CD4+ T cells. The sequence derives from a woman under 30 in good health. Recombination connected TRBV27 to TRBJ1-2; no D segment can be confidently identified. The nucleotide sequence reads TGTGCCAGCAGTCCAGATGCCCCAGGATACTATGGCTACACCTTC. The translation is CASSPDAPGYYGYTF.